One sample yielded the 16 T cell receptor beta chains listed below, sequenced in a study of glioma-infiltrating T cells. Amplification of TCR alpha and beta CDR3 regions from RNA used iRepertoire nested multiplex PCR. TCRdb called the multiplex PCR reads again in MiXCR, with one record for every CDR3 protein. The sample has 160,000 or so distinct CDR3 sequences, about 47% seen once. Sequenced material: glioma tissue, nonneoplastic brain tissue, or PBMCs (not recorded which). The origin of the receptors is a human donor with low-grade glioma or glioblastoma, undergoing nonglioma brain surgery, or in good health (not recorded which).

To note about this clonotype: The junction differs from germline at one of its ends, possibly a read error. This chain joins TRBV7-9 and TRBJ1-3; D is unresolved. The germline V gene encodes CDR1 SEHNR and CDR2 FQNEAQ (reference sequence). The CDR3 spans 13 residues. The CDR3 nucleotides read TGTGCCAGCAGCTTAACTTGGGGAAACACCACATATTTT. It translates to CASSLTWGNTTYF. Filled out from reference TRBV7-9 and TRBJ1-3, the complete variable domain reads DTGVSQNPRHKITKRGQNVTFRCDPISEHNRLYWYRQTLGQGPEFLTYFQNEAQLEKSRLLSDRFSAERPKGSFSTLEIQRTEQGDSAMYLCASSLTWGNTTYFGEGSWLTVV.

In regard to this clonotype: Just one base apart from a much larger clone, this may be a read error. The chain couples TRBV6-1 to TRBJ2-7; 7 bases map to TRBD1. Germline V lookup: CDR1 MNHNS, CDR2 SASEGT. This CDR3 spans 14 amino acids. The DNA of the CDR3 is TGTGCCATCAGTGAGGACAGGAGCTACTACGAGCAGTACTTC. Its protein is CAISEDRSYYEQYF.

In its sample, this clonotype was seen a few times. The chain links TRBV11-2 to TRBJ2-5; no reliable D call. CDR1 and CDR2 (germline): SGHAT, FQNNGV. Trimming took 2 bases from V and 1 from J, leaving 8 bases between them. This CDR3 has 14 amino acids. The DNA for the CDR3 is TGTGCCAGCAGCTTACAGGCGGCCCAAGAGACCCAGTACTTC. Its translation is CASSLQAAQETQYF.

Of note for this clonotype: At one of its ends the junction is not consistent with the germline gene, which may arise from a read error. The chain is built from TRBV11-1 and TRBJ2-7; D ambiguous. There are 15 residues in the CDR3. Germline loops: CDR1 SGHAT, CDR2 FQDESV (reference sequence). CDR3 protein: CASSLMGPGPYEEYF. As DNA, the CDR3 is TGTGCCAGCAGCTTAATGGGCCCCGGGCCCTACGAGGAGTACTTC.

This clonotype has more than one count but fewer than ten. The V gene is TRBV19, the J gene TRBJ2-2; no firm D call. The germline V and J ends were trimmed by 6 bases and 6 bases, with 8 bases remaining between them. The CDR3 runs to 12 residues. From germline, CDR1 is LNHDA and CDR2 SQIVND (reference sequence). The CDR3 sequence is CASSVRSGELFF. The CDR3 bases are TGTGCCAGTAGCGTAAGATCCGGGGAGCTGTTTTTT. Full variable domain (outside the CDR3, taken from reference TRBV19 and TRBJ2-2): DGGITQSPKYLFRKEGQNVTLSCEQNLNHDAMYWYRQDPGQGLRLIYYSQIVNDFQKGDIAEGYSVSREKKESFPLTVTSAQKNPTAFYLCASSVRSGELFFGEGSRLTVL.

The sample holds many counts of this clonotype. The chain joins TRBV7-6 to TRBJ2-3; 9 bases agree with TRBD2. The length of the CDR3 is 16 residues. J lost 0 bases, V lost 5 bases, and 6 bases had no gene match. Germline CDR1 reads SGHVS; CDR2 reads FNYEAQ. CDR3 protein: CASSPGTSFSTDTQYF. The DNA for the CDR3 is TGTGCCAGCAGCCCCGGGACTAGCTTCAGCACAGATACGCAGTATTTT.

This clonotype showed up just a few times. V is TRBV19 and J is TRBJ2-2, with no clear D. The CDR3 sequence is 12 residues long. Per germline, CDR1 LNHDA and CDR2 SQIVND (reference sequence). Deletions cut 5 bases from V and 6 bases from J, with 7 bases between. The CDR3 DNA is TGTGCCAGTAGTGTGGGCGCCGGGGAGCTGTTTTTT. It specifies CASSVGAGELFF.

This clonotype was detected a few times. At one end the junction does not follow the germline gene, possibly because of a read error. The chain links TRBV3-1 to TRBJ1-1; D remains unclear. Germline V gives CDR1 LGHDT, CDR2 YNNKEL (reference sequence). There are 14 residues in the CDR3. CDR3 in DNA: TGTGCCAGCAGCCAAGAAGTTGGTAACACTAAAGCTTTCTTT. Residues: CASSQEVGNTKAFF.

This clonotype was counted at least ten times. V is TRBV10-3 and J is TRBJ1-1, with D unresolved. Trimming removed 0 bases from V and 10 bases from J, with 15 bases in between. The CDR3 covers 14 residues. CDR1 is ENHRY, CDR2 SYGVKD, per germline. In nucleotides, the CDR3 is TGTGCCATCAGTGAGTCTACGGGAGGTGAACGAGCTTTCTTT. This encodes CAISESTGGERAFF.

This clonotype has ten or more counts. V usage is TRBV28 and J usage is TRBJ1-2, with 7 bases lining up with TRBD1. There are 14 residues in the CDR3. J was trimmed by 8 bases and V by 4 bases; bases with no gene match: 10. Germline loops: CDR1 MDHEN, CDR2 SYDVKM. CDR3 sequence (DNA): TGTGCCAGCAGTTCCCAACAGGGGTTAAGGGGCTACACCTTC. Protein sequence: CASSSQQGLRGYTF.

Points on this clonotype: A read error is possible here, since a much larger clone lies one base away. The V gene is TRBV7-2, the J gene TRBJ2-7; TRBD1 agrees at 9 bases. Germline V lookup: CDR1 SGHTA, CDR2 FQGNSA. Unmatched junction bases numbered 9, after V lost 5 bases and J lost 7 bases. The CDR3 covers 14 residues. The CDR3 DNA sequence: TGTGCCAGCAGCATGCGAGGGACAGGGAAGGAGCAGTACTTC. Translated, it gives CASSMRGTGKEQYF.

Notes on this clonotype: A clone one base away is much larger, so this may be a read error. J is TRBJ1-6 and V is TRBV20-1; unclear D gene. This CDR3 contains 14 residues. The germline V gene encodes CDR1 DFQATT and CDR2 SNEGSKA (reference sequence). CDR3 sequence reads: CSSGNAGQNSPLHF. CDR3 sequence (DNA): TGCAGCTCCGGGAACGCAGGCCAGAATTCACCCCTCCACTTT.

Regarding this clonotype: A clone one base away is much larger, so this may be a read error. The V call is TRBV6-5, the J call TRBJ1-2; D is unresolved. The CDR3 sequence is 15 residues long. V was trimmed by 2 bases and J by 1 base, leaving 11 bases between them. The germline V gene encodes CDR1 MNHEY and CDR2 SVGAGI. The CDR3 loop is CASSYRQEVNYGYTF. The CDR3 DNA sequence: TGTGCCAGCAGTTACAGGCAGGAGGTTAACTATGGCTACACCTTC.

This chain uses TRBV30 with TRBJ2-5, with no clear D. Germline CDR1 reads GTSNPN; CDR2 reads SVGIG (reference sequence). This CDR3 spans 14 amino acids. V was clipped by 4 bases and J by 1 base, with 13 bases between them. In DNA, the CDR3 is TGTGCCTGGACCGCAGTCGGAGCCCAAGAGACCCAGTACTTC. Protein product: CAWTAVGAQETQYF.

This clonotype came up a few times. V usage is TRBV3-1 and J usage is TRBJ2-3; D could derive from TRBD1 or TRBD2 (5 bases each). This CDR3 is built from 18 residues. The V and J ends lost 3 bases and 6 bases respectively, with 25 bases between them. Germline lookup yields CDR1 LGHDT and CDR2 YNNKEL (reference sequence). CDR3 nucleotides: TGTGCCAGCAGCCACCCCTCTCGACTCGGGGCCGAGCTCGATACGCAGTATTTT. Protein sequence: CASSHPSRLGAELDTQYF.

As concerns this clonotype: This may be a read error, as it is one base from a much larger clone. The CDR3 nucleotides read TGCAGTGCTAATGAGGGTCGAGAGCAGTACTTC. It is translated as CSANEGREQYF. V gene TRBV20-1 combines with J gene TRBJ2-7; perhaps TRBD2 as D (5 bases). Germline V lookup: CDR1 DFQATT, CDR2 SNEGSKA (reference sequence). Deletions cut 4 bases from V and 7 bases from J, with 11 bases between. This CDR3 comprises 11 residues.